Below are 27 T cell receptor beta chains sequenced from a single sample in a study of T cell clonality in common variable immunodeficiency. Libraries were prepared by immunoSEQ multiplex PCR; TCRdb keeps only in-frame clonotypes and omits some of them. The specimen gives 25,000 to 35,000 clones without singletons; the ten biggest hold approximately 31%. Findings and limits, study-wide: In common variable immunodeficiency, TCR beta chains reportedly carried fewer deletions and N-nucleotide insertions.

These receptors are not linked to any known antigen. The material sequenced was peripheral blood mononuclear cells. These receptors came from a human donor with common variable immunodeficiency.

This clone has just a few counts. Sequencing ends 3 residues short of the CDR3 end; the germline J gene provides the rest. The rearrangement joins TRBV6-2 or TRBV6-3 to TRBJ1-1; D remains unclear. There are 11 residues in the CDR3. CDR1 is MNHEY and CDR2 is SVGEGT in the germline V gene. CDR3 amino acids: CASSYSTGAFF. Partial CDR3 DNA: TGTGCCAGCAGTTACTCGACTGGG.

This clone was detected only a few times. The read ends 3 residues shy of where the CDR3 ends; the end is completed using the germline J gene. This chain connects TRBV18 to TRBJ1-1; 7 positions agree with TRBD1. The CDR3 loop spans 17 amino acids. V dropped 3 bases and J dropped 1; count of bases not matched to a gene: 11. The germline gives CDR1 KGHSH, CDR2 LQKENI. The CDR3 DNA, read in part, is TGTGCCAGCTCACCTCTAAGAAACAGGGGTCGGAACACTGAA. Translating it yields CASSPLRNRGRNTE. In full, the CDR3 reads CASSPLRNRGRNTEAFF.

CDR3 DNA, as far as it was read: TGTGCCAGTAGTAGGATAGACACCTGGGCTTCAGATACG. Protein sequence: CASSRIDTWASDT. The entire CDR3 protein reads CASSRIDTWASDTQYF. The V call is TRBV19, the J call TRBJ2-3; unclear D gene. The read ends 3 residues early relative to the CDR3; the germline J gene fills the gap. Germline values: CDR1 LNHDA, CDR2 SQIVND (reference sequence). There are 16 residues in the CDR3. V gave up 4 bases and J gave up 4 bases, with 18 bases separating them.

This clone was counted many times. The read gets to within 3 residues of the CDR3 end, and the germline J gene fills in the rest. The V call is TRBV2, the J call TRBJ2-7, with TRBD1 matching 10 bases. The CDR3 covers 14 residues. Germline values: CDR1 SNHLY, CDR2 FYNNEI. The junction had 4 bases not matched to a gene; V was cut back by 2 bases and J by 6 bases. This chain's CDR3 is CASSELDRGVEQYF. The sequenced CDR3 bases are TGTGCCAGCAGTGAATTGGACAGGGGGGTCGAG.

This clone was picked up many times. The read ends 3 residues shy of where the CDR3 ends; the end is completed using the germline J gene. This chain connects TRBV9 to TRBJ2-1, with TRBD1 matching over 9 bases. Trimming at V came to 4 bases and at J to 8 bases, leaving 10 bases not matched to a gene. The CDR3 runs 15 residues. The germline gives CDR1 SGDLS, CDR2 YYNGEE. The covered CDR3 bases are TGTGCCAGCAGCACAGCCGGGACAGGGTCCGATGAG. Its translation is CASSTAGTGSDE. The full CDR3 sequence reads CASSTAGTGSDEQFF.

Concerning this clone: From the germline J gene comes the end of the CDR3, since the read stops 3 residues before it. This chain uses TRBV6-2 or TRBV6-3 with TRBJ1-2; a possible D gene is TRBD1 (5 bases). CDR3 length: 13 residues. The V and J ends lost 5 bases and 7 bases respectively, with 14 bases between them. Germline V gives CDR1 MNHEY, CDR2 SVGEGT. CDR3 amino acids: CASSPHYGGGYTF. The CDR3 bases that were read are TGTGCCAGCAGTCCCCATTACGGGGGTGGC.

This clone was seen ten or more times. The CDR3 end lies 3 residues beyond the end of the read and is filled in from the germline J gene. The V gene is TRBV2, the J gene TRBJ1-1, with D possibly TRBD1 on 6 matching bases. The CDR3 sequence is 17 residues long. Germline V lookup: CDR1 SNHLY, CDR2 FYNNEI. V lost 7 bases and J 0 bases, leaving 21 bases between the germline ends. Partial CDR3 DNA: TGTGCCAGCAAGGAAGACGATTTACAGGGCTTGAACACTGAA. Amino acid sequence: CASKEDDLQGLNTE. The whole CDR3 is CASKEDDLQGLNTEAFF. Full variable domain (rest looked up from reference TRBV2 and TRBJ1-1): EPEVTQTPSHQVTQMGQEVILRCVPISNHLYFYWYRQILGQKVEFLVSFYNNEISEKSEIFDDQFSVERPDGSNFTLKIRSTKLEDSAMYFCASKEDDLQGLNTEAFFGQGTRLTVV.

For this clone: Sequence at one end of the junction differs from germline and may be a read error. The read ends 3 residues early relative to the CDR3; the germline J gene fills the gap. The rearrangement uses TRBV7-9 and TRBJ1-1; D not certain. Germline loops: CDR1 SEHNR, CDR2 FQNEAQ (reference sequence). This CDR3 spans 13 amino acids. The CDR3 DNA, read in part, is TGTTCCAGCAGCTTTCGACAGAACACTGAA. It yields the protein CSSSFRQNTE. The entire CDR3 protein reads CSSSFRQNTEAFF.

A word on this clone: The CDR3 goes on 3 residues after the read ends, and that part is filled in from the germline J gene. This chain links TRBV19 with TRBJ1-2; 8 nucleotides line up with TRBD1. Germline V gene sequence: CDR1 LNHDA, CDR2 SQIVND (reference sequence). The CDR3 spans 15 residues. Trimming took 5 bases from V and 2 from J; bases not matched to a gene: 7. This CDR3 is CASSAPRTGNYGYTF. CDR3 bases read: TGTGCCAGTAGTGCCCCCCGGACAGGGAACTATGGC.

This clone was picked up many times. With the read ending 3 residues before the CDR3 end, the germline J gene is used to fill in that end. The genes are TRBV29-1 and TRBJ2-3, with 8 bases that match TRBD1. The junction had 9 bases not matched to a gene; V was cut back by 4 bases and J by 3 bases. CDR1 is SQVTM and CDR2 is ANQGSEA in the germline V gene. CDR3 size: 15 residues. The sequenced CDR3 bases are TGCAGCGTTGTGGGGCAGGGGGCATCGACAGATACG. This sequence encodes CSVVGQGASTDT. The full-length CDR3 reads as CSVVGQGASTDTQYF.

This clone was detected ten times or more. The CDR3 reads CSARGRQDSSNQPQHF. Incomplete CDR3 DNA: TGCAGTGCTAGAGGGCGCCAGGACAGTAGCAATCAGCCC. The chain links TRBV20-1 to TRBJ1-5; D might be TRBD1 (6 bases). The missing CDR3 end, 3 residues past where the read stops, is filled in from the germline J gene. The length of the CDR3 is 16 residues. Trimming removed 1 base at V and 0 bases at J, with 13 bases between. The germline gives CDR1 DFQATT, CDR2 SNEGSKA (reference sequence).

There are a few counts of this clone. The covered CDR3 bases are TGTGCCAGCAGCCCAGGGACTAGCGGGAGTAATGAG. This translates into CASSPGTSGSNE. The CDR3 as a whole reads CASSPGTSGSNEQFF. The chain recombines TRBV7-6 with TRBJ2-1, with TRBD2 identical over 14 bases. Sequencing ends 3 residues short of the CDR3 end; the germline J gene provides the rest. V shed 5 bases and J 7 bases; nucleotides not matched to a gene: 4. Germline V CDR1 and CDR2: SGHVS, FNYEAQ. This CDR3 has 15 residues.

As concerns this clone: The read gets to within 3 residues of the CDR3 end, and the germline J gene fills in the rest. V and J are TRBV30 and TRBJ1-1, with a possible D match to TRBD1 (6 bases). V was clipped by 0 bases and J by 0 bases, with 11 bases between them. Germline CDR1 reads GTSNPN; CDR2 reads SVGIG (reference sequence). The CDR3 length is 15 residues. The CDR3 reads CAWSVLRGMNTEAFF. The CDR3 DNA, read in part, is TGTGCCTGGAGTGTACTCAGGGGAATGAACACTGAA.

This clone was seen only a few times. The CDR3 sequence is CASRQTGGTGELFF. The DNA read from the CDR3 is TGTGCCAGCAGGCAAACAGGGGGCACCGGGGAG. V usage is TRBV7-3 and J usage is TRBJ2-2, with 8 bases lining up with TRBD1. The read ends 3 residues before the CDR3 terminus; that terminus is restored from the germline J gene. CDR1 and CDR2 from the germline V gene are SGHTA and FQGTGA. After removal of 6 bases from V and 4 bases from J, the junction contained 4 bases not matched to a gene. The CDR3 runs 14 residues.

The CDR3 DNA, read in part, is TGTGCCTGGGCCTTACATGCAACTAATGAAAAA. Translation gives CAWALHATNEK. The whole CDR3 protein reads CAWALHATNEKLFF. The chain combines TRBV30 with TRBJ1-4; D uncertain. The read gets to within 3 residues of the CDR3 end, and the germline J gene fills in the rest. This CDR3 spans 14 amino acids. CDR1 GTSNPN and CDR2 SVGIG come from the germline V gene (reference sequence). V dropped 5 bases and J dropped 0 bases, with 10 bases sitting between them.

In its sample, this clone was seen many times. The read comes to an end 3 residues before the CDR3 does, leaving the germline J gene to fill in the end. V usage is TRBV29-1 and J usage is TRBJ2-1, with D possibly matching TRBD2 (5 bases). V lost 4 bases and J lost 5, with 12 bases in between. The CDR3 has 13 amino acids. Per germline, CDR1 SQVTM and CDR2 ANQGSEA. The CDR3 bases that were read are TGCAGCGTTGCGAGACTAACAAACAATGAG. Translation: CSVARLTNNE. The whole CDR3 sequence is CSVARLTNNEQFF.

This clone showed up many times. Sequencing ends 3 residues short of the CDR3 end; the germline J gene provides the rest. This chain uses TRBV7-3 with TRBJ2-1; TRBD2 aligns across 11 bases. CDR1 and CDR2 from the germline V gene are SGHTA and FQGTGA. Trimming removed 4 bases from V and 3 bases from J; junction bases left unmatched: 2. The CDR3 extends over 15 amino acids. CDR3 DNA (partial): TGTGCCAGCAGCTCTAGCGGGGGGTTCTACAATGAG. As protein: CASSSSGGFYNE. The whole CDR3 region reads CASSSSGGFYNEQFF. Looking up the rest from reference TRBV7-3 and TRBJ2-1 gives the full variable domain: GAGVSQTPSNKVTEKGKYVELRCDPISGHTALYWYRQSLGQGPEFLIYFQGTGAADDSGLPNDRFFAVRPEGSVSTLKIQRTERGDSAVYLCASSSSGGFYNEQFFGPGTRLTVL.

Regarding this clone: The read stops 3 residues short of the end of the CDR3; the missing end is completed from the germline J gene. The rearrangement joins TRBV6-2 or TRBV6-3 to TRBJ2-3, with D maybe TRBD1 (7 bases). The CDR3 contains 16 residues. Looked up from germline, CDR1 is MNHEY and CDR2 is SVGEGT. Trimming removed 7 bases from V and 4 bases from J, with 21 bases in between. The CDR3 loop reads CASIVQGRLVADTQYF. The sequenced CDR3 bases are TGTGCCAGCATCGTACAGGGGAGACTAGTCGCAGATACG.

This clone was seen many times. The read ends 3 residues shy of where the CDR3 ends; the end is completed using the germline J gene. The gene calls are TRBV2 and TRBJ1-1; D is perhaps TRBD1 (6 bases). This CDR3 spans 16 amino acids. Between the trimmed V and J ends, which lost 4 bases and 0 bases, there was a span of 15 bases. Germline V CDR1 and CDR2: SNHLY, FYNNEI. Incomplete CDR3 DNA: TGTGCCAGCAGTGCAAGGACAGTCTTCTTGAACACTGAA. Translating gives CASSARTVFLNTE. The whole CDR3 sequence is CASSARTVFLNTEAFF. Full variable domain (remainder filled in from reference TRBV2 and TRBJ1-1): EPEVTQTPSHQVTQMGQEVILRCVPISNHLYFYWYRQILGQKVEFLVSFYNNEISEKSEIFDDQFSVERPDGSNFTLKIRSTKLEDSAMYFCASSARTVFLNTEAFFGQGTRLTVV.

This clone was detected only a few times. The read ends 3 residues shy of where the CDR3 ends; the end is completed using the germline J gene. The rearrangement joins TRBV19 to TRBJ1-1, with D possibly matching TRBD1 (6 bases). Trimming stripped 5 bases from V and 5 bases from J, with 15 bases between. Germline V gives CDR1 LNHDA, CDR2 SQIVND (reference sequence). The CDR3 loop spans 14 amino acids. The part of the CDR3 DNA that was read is TGTGCCAGTAGTCCCCTAGGGGGGGAAACTGAA. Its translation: CASSPLGGETE. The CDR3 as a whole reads CASSPLGGETEAFF.

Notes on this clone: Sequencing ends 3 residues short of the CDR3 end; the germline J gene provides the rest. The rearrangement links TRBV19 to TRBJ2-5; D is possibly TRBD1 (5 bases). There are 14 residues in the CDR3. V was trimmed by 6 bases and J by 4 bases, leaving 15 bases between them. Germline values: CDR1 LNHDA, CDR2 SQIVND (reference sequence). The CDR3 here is CASSISGKGETQYF. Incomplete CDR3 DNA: TGTGCCAGTAGCATATCAGGGAAGGGAGAGACC.

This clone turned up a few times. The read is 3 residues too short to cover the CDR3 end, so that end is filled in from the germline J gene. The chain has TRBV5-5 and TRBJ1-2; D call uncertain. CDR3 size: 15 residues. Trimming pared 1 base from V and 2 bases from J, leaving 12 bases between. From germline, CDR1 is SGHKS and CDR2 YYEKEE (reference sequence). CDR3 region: CASSLMAATNYGYTF. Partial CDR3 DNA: TGTGCCAGCAGCTTGATGGCAGCGACCAACTATGGC.

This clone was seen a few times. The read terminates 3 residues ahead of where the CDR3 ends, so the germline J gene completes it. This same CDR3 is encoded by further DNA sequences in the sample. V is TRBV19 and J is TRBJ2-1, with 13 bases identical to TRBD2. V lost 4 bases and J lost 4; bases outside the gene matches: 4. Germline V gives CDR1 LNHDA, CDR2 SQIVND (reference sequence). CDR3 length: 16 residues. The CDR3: CASSRLAGGRYNEQFF. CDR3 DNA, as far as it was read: TGTGCCAGTAGTAGACTAGCGGGGGGTCGGTACAATGAG.

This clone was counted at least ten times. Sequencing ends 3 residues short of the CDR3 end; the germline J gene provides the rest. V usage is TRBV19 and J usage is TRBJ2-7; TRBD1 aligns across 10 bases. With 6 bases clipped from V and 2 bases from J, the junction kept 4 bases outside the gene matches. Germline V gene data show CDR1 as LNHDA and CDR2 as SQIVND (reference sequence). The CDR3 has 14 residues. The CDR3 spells CASSAGQGPYEQYF. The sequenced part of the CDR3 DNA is TGTGCCAGTAGCGCGGGACAGGGGCCCTACGAG.

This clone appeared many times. The CDR3 region is CARWRGVYGYTF. Incomplete CDR3 DNA: TGTGCCAGGTGGCGCGGGGTATATGGC. The genes are TRBV19 and TRBJ1-2; D unresolved. Coverage ceases 3 residues before the CDR3 finishes, and the germline J gene fills in the end. The V end lost 9 bases, the J end lost 5 bases, and 13 bases lay between the germline ends. The V gene's germline CDR1 is LNHDA and CDR2 SQIVND (reference sequence). This CDR3 is built from 12 residues.

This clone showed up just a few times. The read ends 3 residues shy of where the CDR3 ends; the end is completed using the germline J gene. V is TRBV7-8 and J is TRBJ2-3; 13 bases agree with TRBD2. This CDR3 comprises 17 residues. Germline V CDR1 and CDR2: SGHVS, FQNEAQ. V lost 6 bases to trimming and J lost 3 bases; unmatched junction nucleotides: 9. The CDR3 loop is CASREGLTSGGTDTQYF. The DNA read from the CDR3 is TGTGCCAGCAGGGAAGGTTTGACTAGCGGGGGGACAGATACG.

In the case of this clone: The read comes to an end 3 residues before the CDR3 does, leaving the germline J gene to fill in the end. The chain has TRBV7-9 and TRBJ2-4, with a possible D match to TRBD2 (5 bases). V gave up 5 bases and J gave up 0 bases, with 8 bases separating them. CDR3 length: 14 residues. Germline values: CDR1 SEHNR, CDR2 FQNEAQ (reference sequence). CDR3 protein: CASSASLAKNIQYF. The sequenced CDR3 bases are TGTGCCAGCAGCGCTAGCCTAGCCAAAAACATT.